The 4 T cell receptor beta chains below come from one sample, sequenced in a study of blood T cell repertoires in COVID-19. The method was immunoSEQ multiplex PCR; TCRdb's version includes in-frame clones alone and lacks a portion of them. The table lists almost 200,000 clones, 85% of them singletons. Sequencing used peripheral blood. The source is a man between 60 and 70 years old with COVID-19, enrolled during active disease.

The chain couples TRBV3-1 (or the pseudogene TRBV3-2) to TRBJ1-2, with D maybe TRBD1 (5 bases). The CDR3 sequence is 13 residues long. Germline V gene sequence: CDR1 LGHDT, CDR2 YNNKEL (reference sequence). Trimming shortened V by 5 bases and J by 7 bases, and 14 bases separated the two germline ends. CDR3 coding DNA: TGTGCCAGCAGCTCCCTCAGGGCGGTTGGCTACACCTTC. Protein sequence: CASSSLRAVGYTF.

The gene calls are TRBV19 and TRBJ1-3; perhaps TRBD1 as D (5 bases). Germline assignment: CDR1 LNHDA and CDR2 SQIVND (reference sequence). V gave up 6 bases and J gave up 3 bases, with 12 bases separating them. CDR3 length: 14 amino acids. This chain's CDR3 is CASRDGGYGNTIYF. CDR3 nucleotide sequence: TGTGCCAGTAGGGACGGGGGGTATGGAAACACCATATATTTT.

The chain combines TRBV28 with TRBJ2-7; 7 positions agree with TRBD1. The CDR3 has 12 amino acids. Germline V lookup: CDR1 MDHEN, CDR2 SYDVKM. V lost 3 bases to trimming and J lost 7 bases; unmatched junction nucleotides: 3. CDR3 nucleotide sequence: TGTGCCAGCAGTTTGGGACAGATAGAGCAGTACTTC. Translating gives CASSLGQIEQYF.

This clone occurred a few times. The chain uses TRBV27 and TRBJ1-6; possible D gene TRBD1, 5 bases. This CDR3 comprises 14 residues. Between the trimmed V and J ends, which lost 5 bases and 6 bases, there was a span of 11 bases. Germline V gene data show CDR1 as MNHEY and CDR2 as SMNVEV (reference sequence). CDR3 residues: CASSPGDLNSPLHF. In DNA, the CDR3 is TGTGCCAGCAGTCCGGGGGATCTTAATTCACCCCTCCACTTT.